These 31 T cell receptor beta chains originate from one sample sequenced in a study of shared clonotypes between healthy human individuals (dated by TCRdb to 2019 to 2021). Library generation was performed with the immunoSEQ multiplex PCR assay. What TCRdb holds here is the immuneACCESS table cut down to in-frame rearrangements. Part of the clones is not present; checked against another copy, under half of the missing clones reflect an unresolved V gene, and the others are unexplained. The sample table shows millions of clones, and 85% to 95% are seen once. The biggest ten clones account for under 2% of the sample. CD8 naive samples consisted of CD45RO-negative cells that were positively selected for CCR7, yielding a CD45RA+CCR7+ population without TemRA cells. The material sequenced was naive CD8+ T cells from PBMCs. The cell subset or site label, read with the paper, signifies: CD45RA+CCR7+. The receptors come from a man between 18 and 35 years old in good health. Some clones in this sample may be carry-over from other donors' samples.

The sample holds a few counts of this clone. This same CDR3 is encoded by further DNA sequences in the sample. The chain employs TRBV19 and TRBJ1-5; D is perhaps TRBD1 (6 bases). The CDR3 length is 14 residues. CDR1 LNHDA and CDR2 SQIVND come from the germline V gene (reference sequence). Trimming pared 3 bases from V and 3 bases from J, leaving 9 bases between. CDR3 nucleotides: TGTGCCAGTAGTATCAGGGACACCAATCAGCCCCAGCATTTT. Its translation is CASSIRDTNQPQHF.

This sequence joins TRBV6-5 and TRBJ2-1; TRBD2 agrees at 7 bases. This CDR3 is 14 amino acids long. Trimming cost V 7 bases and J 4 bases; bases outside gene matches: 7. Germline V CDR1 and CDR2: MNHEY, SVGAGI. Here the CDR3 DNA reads TGTGCCAGCACCGGGGGAGGGGCTTACAATGAGCAGTTCTTC. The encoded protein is CASTGGGAYNEQFF.

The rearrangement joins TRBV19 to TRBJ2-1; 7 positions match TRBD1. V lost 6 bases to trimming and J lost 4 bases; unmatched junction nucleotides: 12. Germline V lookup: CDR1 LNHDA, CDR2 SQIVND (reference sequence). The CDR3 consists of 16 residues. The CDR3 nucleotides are TGTGCCAGTAGCCCCGACCAGGGGGACCCATACAATGAGCAGTTCTTC. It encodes CASSPDQGDPYNEQFF.

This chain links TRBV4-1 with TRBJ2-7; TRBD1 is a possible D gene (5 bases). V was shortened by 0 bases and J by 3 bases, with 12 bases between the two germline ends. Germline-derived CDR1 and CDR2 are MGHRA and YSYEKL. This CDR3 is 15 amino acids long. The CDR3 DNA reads TGCGCCAGCAGCCAAGATGTCCGGCAGGGCTACGAGCAGTACTTC. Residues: CASSQDVRQGYEQYF.

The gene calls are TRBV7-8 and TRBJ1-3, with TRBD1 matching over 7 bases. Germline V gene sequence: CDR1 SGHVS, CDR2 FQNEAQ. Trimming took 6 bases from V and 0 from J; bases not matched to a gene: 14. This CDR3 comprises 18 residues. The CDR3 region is CASRPSLTGLNSGNTIYF. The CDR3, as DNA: TGTGCCAGCAGACCGTCCCTGACAGGGCTGAACTCTGGAAACACCATATATTTT.

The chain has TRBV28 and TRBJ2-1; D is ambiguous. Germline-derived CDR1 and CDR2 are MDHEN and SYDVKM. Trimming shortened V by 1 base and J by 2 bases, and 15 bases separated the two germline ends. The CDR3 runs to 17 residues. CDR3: CASSLSFRAPTYNEQFF. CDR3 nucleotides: TGTGCCAGCAGTTTATCGTTCCGGGCCCCCACCTACAATGAGCAGTTCTTC.

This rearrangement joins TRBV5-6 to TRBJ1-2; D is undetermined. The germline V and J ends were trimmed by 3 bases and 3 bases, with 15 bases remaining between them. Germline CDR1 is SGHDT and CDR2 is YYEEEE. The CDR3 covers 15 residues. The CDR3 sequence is CASSWETGVDYGYTF. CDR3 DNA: TGTGCCAGCAGCTGGGAGACGGGAGTGGACTATGGCTACACCTTC.

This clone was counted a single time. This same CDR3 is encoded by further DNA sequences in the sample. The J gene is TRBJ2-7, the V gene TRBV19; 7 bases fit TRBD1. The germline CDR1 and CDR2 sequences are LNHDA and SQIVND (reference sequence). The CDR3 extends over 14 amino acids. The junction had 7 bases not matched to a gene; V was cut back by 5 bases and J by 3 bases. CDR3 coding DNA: TGTGCCAGTAGTTATAGGGGACAGAGCTACGAGCAGTACTTC. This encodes CASSYRGQSYEQYF.

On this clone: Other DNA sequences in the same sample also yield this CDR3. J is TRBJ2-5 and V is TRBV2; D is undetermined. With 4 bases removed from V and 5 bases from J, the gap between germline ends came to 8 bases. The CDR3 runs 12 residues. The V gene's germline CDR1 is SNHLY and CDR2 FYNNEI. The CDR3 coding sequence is TGTGCCAGCAGTGGACTTCTGGAGACCCAGTACTTC. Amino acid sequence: CASSGLLETQYF.

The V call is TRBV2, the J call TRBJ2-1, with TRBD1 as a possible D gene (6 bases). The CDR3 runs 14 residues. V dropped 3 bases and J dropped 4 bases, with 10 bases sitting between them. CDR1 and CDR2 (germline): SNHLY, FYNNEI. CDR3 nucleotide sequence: TGTGCCAGCAGTGAGAGGGGGAATTACAATGAGCAGTTCTTC. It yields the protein CASSERGNYNEQFF.

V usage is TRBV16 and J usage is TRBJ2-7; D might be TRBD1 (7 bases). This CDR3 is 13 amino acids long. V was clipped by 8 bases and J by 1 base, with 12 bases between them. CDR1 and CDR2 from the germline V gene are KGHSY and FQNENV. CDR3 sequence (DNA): TGTGCCAGCGGAGGGACAGCGTCCTACGAGCAGTACTTC. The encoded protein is CASGGTASYEQYF.

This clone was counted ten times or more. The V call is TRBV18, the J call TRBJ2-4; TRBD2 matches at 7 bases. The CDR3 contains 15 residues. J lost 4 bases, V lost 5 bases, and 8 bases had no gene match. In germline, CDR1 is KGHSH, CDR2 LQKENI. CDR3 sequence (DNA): TGTGCCAGCTCATCGTCGACTAGCTTTAAAAACATTCAGTACTTC. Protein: CASSSSTSFKNIQYF.

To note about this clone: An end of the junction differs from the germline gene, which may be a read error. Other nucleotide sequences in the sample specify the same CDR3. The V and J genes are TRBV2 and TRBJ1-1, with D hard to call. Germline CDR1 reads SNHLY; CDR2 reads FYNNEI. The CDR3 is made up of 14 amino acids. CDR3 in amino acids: CASSEYRLNTEAFF. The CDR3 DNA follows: TGTGCCAGCAGTGAGTACAGACTGAACACTGAAGCTTTTTTT.

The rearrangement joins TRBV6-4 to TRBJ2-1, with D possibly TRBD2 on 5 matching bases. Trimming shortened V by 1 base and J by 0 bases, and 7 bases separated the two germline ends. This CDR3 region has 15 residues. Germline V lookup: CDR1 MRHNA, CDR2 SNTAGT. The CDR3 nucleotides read TGTGCCAGCAGTGACTATGGGAGCTCCTACAATGAGCAGTTCTTC. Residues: CASSDYGSSYNEQFF.

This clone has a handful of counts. The CDR3 nucleotides read TGTGCCAGCAGTTATAGGCTAGGTAACACCGGGGAGCTGTTTTTT. It specifies CASSYRLGNTGELFF. The gene calls are TRBV27 and TRBJ2-2; no clear D gene. The CDR3 loop spans 15 amino acids. The V gene lost 4 bases and the J gene lost 2 bases, with 11 bases spanning the gap. Germline CDR1 and CDR2: MNHEY and SMNVEV (reference sequence).

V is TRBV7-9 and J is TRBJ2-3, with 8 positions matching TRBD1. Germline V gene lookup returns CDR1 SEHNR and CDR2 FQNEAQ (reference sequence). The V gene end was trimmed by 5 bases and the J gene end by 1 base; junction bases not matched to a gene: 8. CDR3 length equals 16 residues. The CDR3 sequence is CASSALTGAGTDTQYF. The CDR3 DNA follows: TGTGCCAGCAGCGCGTTGACAGGGGCGGGCACAGATACGCAGTATTTT. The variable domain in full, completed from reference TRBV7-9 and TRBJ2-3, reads DTGVSQNPRHKITKRGQNVTFRCDPISEHNRLYWYRQTLGQGPEFLTYFQNEAQLEKSRLLSDRFSAERPKGSFSTLEIQRTEQGDSAMYLCASSALTGAGTDTQYFGPGTRLTVL.

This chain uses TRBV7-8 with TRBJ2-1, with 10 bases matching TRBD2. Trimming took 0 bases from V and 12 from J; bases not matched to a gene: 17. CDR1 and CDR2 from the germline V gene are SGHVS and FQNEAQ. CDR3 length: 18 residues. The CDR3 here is CASSLALLSGLAGDRQFF. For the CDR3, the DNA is TGTGCCAGCAGCTTAGCGCTACTGTCGGGCCTAGCGGGAGATCGGCAGTTCTTC.

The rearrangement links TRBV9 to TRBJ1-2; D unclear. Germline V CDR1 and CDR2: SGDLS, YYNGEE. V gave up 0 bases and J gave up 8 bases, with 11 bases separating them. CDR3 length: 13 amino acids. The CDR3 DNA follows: TGTGCCAGCAGCGTAGCTTACGGCGAGGGCTACACCTTC. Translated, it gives CASSVAYGEGYTF.

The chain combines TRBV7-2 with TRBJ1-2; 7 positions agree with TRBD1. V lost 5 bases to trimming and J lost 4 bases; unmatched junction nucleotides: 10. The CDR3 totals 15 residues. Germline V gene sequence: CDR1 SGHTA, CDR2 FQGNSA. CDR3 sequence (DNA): TGTGCCAGCAGCACAAGACAGGGATCGATCTATGGCTACACCTTC. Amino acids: CASSTRQGSIYGYTF.

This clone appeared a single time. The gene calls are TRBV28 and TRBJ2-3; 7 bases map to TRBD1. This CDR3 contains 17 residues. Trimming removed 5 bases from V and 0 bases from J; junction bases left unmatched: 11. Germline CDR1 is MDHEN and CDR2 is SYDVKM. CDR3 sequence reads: CASSLPTGTVSTDTQYF. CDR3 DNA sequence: TGTGCCAGCAGTCTCCCGACCGGGACAGTTAGCACAGATACGCAGTATTTT.

The CDR3 region has the DNA TGCGCCAGCCGTAGGACTAGCGGGAGTGTAGATGAGCAGTTCTTC. Its translation: CASRRTSGSVDEQFF. The V call is TRBV5-1, the J call TRBJ2-1; TRBD2 matches 13 bases. The V and J ends lost 7 bases and 8 bases, in that order; junction bases with no gene match: 9. Looked up from germline, CDR1 is SGHRS and CDR2 is YFSETQ. This CDR3 has 15 amino acids.

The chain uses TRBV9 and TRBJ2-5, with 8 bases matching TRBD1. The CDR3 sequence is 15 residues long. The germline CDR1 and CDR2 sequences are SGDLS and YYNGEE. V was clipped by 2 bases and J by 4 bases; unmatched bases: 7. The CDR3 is CASSVGTGPGETQYF. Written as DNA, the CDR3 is TGTGCCAGCAGCGTCGGGACAGGTCCGGGAGAGACCCAGTACTTC.

The CDR3, as DNA: TGTGCCAGCAGCTCCGCGGGACTAGCTGGAGAAACCTACGAGCAGTACTTC. This sequence encodes CASSSAGLAGETYEQYF. The chain recombines TRBV7-3 with TRBJ2-7, with TRBD2 matching 9 bases. After removal of 4 bases from V and 2 bases from J, the junction contained 12 bases not matched to a gene. The CDR3 covers 17 residues. Germline-derived CDR1 and CDR2 are SGHTA and FQGTGA.

CDR3 in DNA: TGTGCCAGCAGTCCGTTTGATGAGGCTCTTGGGGCCAACGTCCTGACTTTC. Protein sequence: CASSPFDEALGANVLTF. This rearrangement joins TRBV7-9 to TRBJ2-6; no clear D. V gave up 6 bases and J gave up 3 bases, with 18 bases separating them. Looked up from germline, CDR1 is SEHNR and CDR2 is FQNEAQ (reference sequence). This CDR3 comprises 17 residues. Full variable domain (missing parts from reference TRBV7-9 and TRBJ2-6): DTGVSQNPRHKITKRGQNVTFRCDPISEHNRLYWYRQTLGQGPEFLTYFQNEAQLEKSRLLSDRFSAERPKGSFSTLEIQRTEQGDSAMYLCASSPFDEALGANVLTFGAGSRLTVL.

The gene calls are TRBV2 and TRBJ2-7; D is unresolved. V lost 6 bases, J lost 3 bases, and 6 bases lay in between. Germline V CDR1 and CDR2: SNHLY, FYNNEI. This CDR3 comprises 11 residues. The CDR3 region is CASRYGYEQYF. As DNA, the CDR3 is TGTGCCAGCAGGTACGGCTACGAGCAGTACTTC.

CDR3 protein: CASRRADRAYEQYF. The CDR3 nucleotides are TGTGCCAGCCGGCGCGCGGACAGAGCCTACGAGCAGTACTTC. The V call is TRBV28, the J call TRBJ2-5, with a weak D call TRBD1 (6 bases). The end of the DNA fits TRBJ2-7 better, so the J call may be wrong. The V gene's germline CDR1 is MDHEN and CDR2 SYDVKM. This CDR3 spans 14 amino acids.

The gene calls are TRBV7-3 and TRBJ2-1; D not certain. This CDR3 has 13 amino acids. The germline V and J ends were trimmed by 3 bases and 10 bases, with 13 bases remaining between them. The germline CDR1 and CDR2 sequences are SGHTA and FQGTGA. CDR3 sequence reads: CASSLVSLSEQFF. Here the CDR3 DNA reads TGTGCCAGCAGCTTGGTTAGCCTTAGCGAGCAGTTCTTC.

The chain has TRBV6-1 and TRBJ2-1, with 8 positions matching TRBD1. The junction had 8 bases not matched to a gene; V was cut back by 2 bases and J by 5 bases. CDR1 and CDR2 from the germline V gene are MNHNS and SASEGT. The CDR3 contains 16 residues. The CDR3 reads CASSESWTGRNNEQFF. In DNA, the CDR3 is TGTGCCAGCAGTGAATCTTGGACAGGGAGAAACAATGAGCAGTTCTTC.

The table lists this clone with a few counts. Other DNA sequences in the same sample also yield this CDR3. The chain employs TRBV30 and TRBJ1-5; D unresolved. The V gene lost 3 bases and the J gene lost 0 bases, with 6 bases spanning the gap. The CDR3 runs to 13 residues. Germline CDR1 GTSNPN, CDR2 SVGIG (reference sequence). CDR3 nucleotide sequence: TGTGCCTGGAGCCCTGATAGCAATCAGCCCCAGCATTTT. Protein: CAWSPDSNQPQHF.

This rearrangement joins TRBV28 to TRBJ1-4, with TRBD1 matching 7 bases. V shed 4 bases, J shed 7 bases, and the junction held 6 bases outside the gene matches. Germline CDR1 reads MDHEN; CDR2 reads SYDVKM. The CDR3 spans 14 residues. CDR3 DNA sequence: TGTGCCAGCAGTTCCCCCAGGGGGAGTGAAAAACTGTTTTTT. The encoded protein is CASSSPRGSEKLFF.

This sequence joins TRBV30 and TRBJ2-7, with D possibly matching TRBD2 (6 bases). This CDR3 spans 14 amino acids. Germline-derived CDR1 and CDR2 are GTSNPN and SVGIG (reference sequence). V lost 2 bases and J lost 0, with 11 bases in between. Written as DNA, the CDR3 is TGTGCCTGGAGTACAGCGGGCCCCTCCTACGAGCAGTACTTC. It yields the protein CAWSTAGPSYEQYF.